This T cell receptor (beta chain) was identified during a study of cytomegalovirus exposure and HLA in healthy donors. Findings and limits, study-wide: The likely explanation for a cluster of highly shared sequence variants was sequencing artifact. There were some V segments, including TRBV6-2 and TRBV6-3, excluded as indistinguishable.

Primers: 60 Vbeta forward and 13 Jbeta reverse. Libraries were prepared by immunoSEQ multiplex PCR; TCRdb keeps only in-frame clonotypes and omits some of them. The data hold about 110,000 clones, with 50% to 70% observed a single time. Notes on this clone: The antigen is unknown.

Germline values: CDR1 SGHRS, CDR2 YFSETQ. This CDR3 has 15 residues. Losses at the gene ends were 4 bases for V and 2 bases for J; bases not matched to a gene: 6. The receptor's source is a man aged 30 to 39 in good health and CMV-seropositive. V and J are TRBV5-1 and TRBJ2-5; 9 nucleotides agree with TRBD2. Input material: PBMCs. The CDR3 DNA follows: TGCGCCAGCAGCCCCATGACTAGCGGACAAGAGACCCAGTACTTC. Translation: CASSPMTSGQETQYF.